The rows below give T cell receptor beta chains drawn from one sample of a study of blood T cell repertoires in COVID-19. Method: immunoSEQ multiplex PCR; TCRdb's copy keeps in-frame clones and lacks some. The table has some 100,000 clones, 86% seen once. Sequencing was done on a sample of peripheral blood. The receptor source for this set is a man between 65 and 85 years old who had recovered from COVID-19. Both conserved end residues are part of each CDR3. Fields, in order: CDR3 DNA, CDR3 protein, J gene, V gene, clone size, D gene. The D gene is left open where the match is weak. Clone size is given for some rows only: seen once, a few or many times, or a class if the clone is expanded.

TGTGCCAGCAGCCAAGACGAACGGAGGCACCTAGCGGGAGCTTACGAGCAGTACTTC CASSQDERRHLAGAYEQYF TRBJ2-7 TRBV3-1/TRBV3-2 few TRBD2
TGCGCCAGCAGCAGCCTCGCGGGGACAGTGTACAATGAGCAGTTCTTC CASSSLAGTVYNEQFF TRBJ2-1 TRBV5-1 few -
TGTGCCAGCAGTTTAACGCGGGGGGTATATTACAATGAGCAGTTCTTC CASSLTRGVYYNEQFF TRBJ2-1 TRBV28 - TRBD2
TGTGCCAGCAGTTTTTTAAACTATGGCTACACCTTC CASSFLNYGYTF TRBJ1-2 TRBV28 - -
TGTGCCAGCAGTAGGGGGACAGAAGCTTTCTTT CASSRGTEAFF TRBJ1-1 TRBV14 - -
TGTGCCAGCAGTGTTCGCCGACAGGGCTACGAGCAGTACTTC CASSVRRQGYEQYF TRBJ2-7 TRBV2 - TRBD1
TGTGCCAGCAGCTTAGAGGGACAGGGGAGAGGGCGGCAGTACTTC CASSLEGQGRGRQYF TRBJ2-7 TRBV7-2 - TRBD1
TGTGCCAGTAGTAACAATGCCCGACGGGAGGGCCCAGATACGCAGTATTTT CASSNNARREGPDTQYF TRBJ2-3 TRBV19 - TRBD2
TGTGCCAGCAGTTACCCGGGGACCTACGAGCAGTACTTC CASSYPGTYEQYF TRBJ2-7 TRBV6-6 - -
TGCAGCGGCCTCGAGCAAGAGACCCAGTACTTC CSGLEQETQYF TRBJ2-5 TRBV29-1 once -
TGCGCCAGCAGTCAAGAACTGTTGGAGGACTATGGCTACACCTTC CASSQELLEDYGYTF TRBJ1-2 TRBV23-1 - -
TGCGCCAGCAGCTTTATTGGGACAGGGGAAGAGACCCAGTACTTC CASSFIGTGEETQYF TRBJ2-5 TRBV5-1 - TRBD1
TGTGCCAGCAGTTTAGCCGGTAGTTATGGCTACACCTTC CASSLAGSYGYTF TRBJ1-2 TRBV27 - -
TGTGCCAGCAGCCAAGAGGGGAGGGTCAATGAGCAGTTCTTC CASSQEGRVNEQFF TRBJ2-1 TRBV3-1/TRBV3-2 - TRBD2
TGTGCCAGCAGCTTAGCACCCTTCGGCGGGAATCAAGAGACCCAGTACTTC CASSLAPFGGNQETQYF TRBJ2-5 TRBV7-2 - -
TGTGCCAGCAGCTTATACTCAGGCCACTATGGCTACACCTTC CASSLYSGHYGYTF TRBJ1-2 TRBV7-3 - -